The entry below gives a single TCR beta chain sequence along with its context. Its specificity is not known. Treatment in this sample: some 20 received Ad26.COV2.S at low or high dose, single or two shots; about 5 received placebo; per-sample allocation not given. All samples were drawn on day 63, counting from the first vaccine or placebo injection. An Ad26 vector expressing Wuhan-strain SARS-CoV-2 spike constituted the vaccine. Generated by immunoSEQ multiplex PCR, the TCRdb table keeps only in-frame clones and is missing some. The data hold 200,000 to 300,000 clones, with roughly 85% observed a single time. These data belong to a study of Ad26.COV2.S vaccination and SARS-CoV-2 variants. Study results and caveats: Breadth and depth estimates from TCRs may understate total T cell responses.

V lost 5 bases, J lost 0 bases, and 11 bases lay in between. The length of the CDR3 is 15 residues. CDR1 SNHLY and CDR2 FYNNEI come from the germline V gene. The TCR comes from a person aged 18 to 59 who received the Ad26.COV2.S COVID-19 vaccine or a placebo. The sample in question was peripheral blood, obtained in a trial of Ad26.COV2.S vaccine versus placebo. The rearrangement joins TRBV2 to TRBJ2-4; tentatively, D is TRBD1 (6 bases). This CDR3 is CASSRDKLAKNIQYF. The DNA of the CDR3 is TGTGCCAGCAGTCGGGACAAACTAGCCAAAAACATTCAGTACTTC. Drawing the rest from reference TRBV2 and TRBJ2-4, the complete variable domain is EPEVTQTPSHQVTQMGQEVILRCVPISNHLYFYWYRQILGQKVEFLVSFYNNEISEKSEIFDDQFSVERPDGSNFTLKIRSTKLEDSAMYFCASSRDKLAKNIQYFGAGTRLSVL.